A selection of T cell receptor beta chains follows, all from one sample in a study of T-cell reconstitution after alpha-beta-depleted transplantation in children. MiXCR, run by TCRdb on the PCR reads, gives a single entry per CDR3 protein. The data show fewer than 350,000 distinct CDR3 sequences, with around a tenth seen just once and around a quarter held by the top ten. The input for sequencing was peripheral blood, taken 180 days after TCRalphabeta/CD19-depleted stem cell transplant. The receptors were gathered from a male patient under 10 years old who had a stem cell transplant for chronic granulomatous disease, so the T cells may come from the graft donor. Each CDR3 is given with its conserved first and last residue. D genes are given only for firm matches. Clone size is shown for a subset of rows, as once, few, many or a class of expanded clone.

V gene	clone size	J gene	D gene	CDR3 protein	CDR3 DNA
TRBV6-2/TRBV6-3	many	TRBJ1-1	TRBD1	CASNVGQGATEAFF	TGTGCCAGCAATGTAGGACAGGGGGCTACTGAAGCTTTCTTT
TRBV7-6	many	TRBJ2-2	-	CASSLTGGPLNTGELFF	TGTGCCAGCAGCTTAACTGGGGGCCCACTGAACACCGGGGAGCTGTTTTTT
TRBV12-3/TRBV12-4	many	TRBJ1-5	-	CASSQGNQPQHF	TGTGCCAGCAGTCAGGGAAATCAGCCCCAGCATTTT
TRBV12-3/TRBV12-4	many	TRBJ1-5	TRBD1	CASSHGQGRVGQPQHF	TGTGCCAGCAGCCATGGACAGGGGCGAGTCGGTCAGCCCCAGCATTTT
TRBV7-9	many	TRBJ2-7	-	CASSLVLGNDEQYF	TGTGCCAGCAGCTTAGTTCTTGGGAACGACGAGCAGTACTTC
TRBV10-2	many	TRBJ2-5	TRBD2	CASNPGGLLQETQYF	TGCGCCAGCAACCCGGGGGGGTTACTCCAAGAGACCCAGTACTTC
TRBV14	few	TRBJ1-2	-	CASSLRGGYGYTF	TGTGCCAGCAGCCTGCGGGGCGGATATGGCTACACCTTC
TRBV12-3/TRBV12-4	-	TRBJ2-4	TRBD1	CASSLDRVRGVDIQYF	TGTGCCAGCAGCCTCGACAGGGTACGGGGAGTGGACATTCAGTACTTC
TRBV19	many	TRBJ1-1	TRBD1	CASSARTGGTEAFF	TGTGCCAGTAGTGCAAGGACAGGGGGCACTGAAGCTTTCTTT
TRBV6-5	many	TRBJ2-5	TRBD1	CASSYGQGTETQYF	TGTGCCAGCAGTTACGGACAGGGGACGGAGACCCAGTACTTC
TRBV11-2	many	TRBJ2-3	-	CASSSINTDTQYF	TGTGCCAGCAGCTCCATAAACACAGATACGCAGTATTTT
TRBV20-1	many	TRBJ1-5	TRBD1	CSARTRTGTSNQPQHF	TGCAGTGCTAGAACTCGGACAGGTACTAGCAATCAGCCCCAGCATTTT
TRBV12-3/TRBV12-4	many	TRBJ1-1	-	CASSLAGNTEAFF	TGTGCCAGCAGTTTAGCTGGGAACACTGAAGCTTTCTTT
TRBV12-3/TRBV12-4	-	TRBJ2-2	TRBD2	CASSWAGGRAELFF	TGTGCCAGCAGTTGGGCGGGAGGGCGAGCGGAGCTGTTTTTT
TRBV12-3/TRBV12-4	many	TRBJ2-4	TRBD1	CASSPGTGLAKNIQYF	TGTGCCAGCAGCCCCGGGACAGGGCTGGCCAAAAACATTCAGTACTTC
TRBV30	many	TRBJ1-1	-	CAWSVWGSRDYTEAFF	TGTGCCTGGAGTGTATGGGGATCCAGGGACTATACTGAAGCTTTCTTT
TRBV7-6	many	TRBJ2-1	TRBD2	CASSLGEREGHNNEQFF	TGTGCCAGCAGCTTGGGTGAGCGGGAGGGCCATAACAATGAGCAGTTCTTC
TRBV4-3	many	TRBJ2-1	-	CASSQDIPRNEQFF	TGCGCCAGCAGCCAAGATATTCCTAGGAACGAGCAGTTCTTC
TRBV5-1	many	TRBJ2-5	-	CASSLVEPQETQYF	TGCGCCAGCAGCTTGGTCGAGCCACAAGAGACCCAGTACTTC
TRBV4-1	many	TRBJ2-5	-	CASSQVTTYQETQYF	TGCGCCAGCAGCCAAGTAACCACGTACCAAGAGACCCAGTACTTC
TRBV6-1	many	TRBJ2-3	-	CASRKPNQASTDTQYF	TGTGCCAGCAGGAAGCCTAACCAAGCCAGCACAGATACGCAGTATTTT
TRBV25-1	few	TRBJ1-1	-	CASSPGWGTEAFF	TGTGCCAGCAGTCCAGGCTGGGGGACTGAAGCTTTCTTT
TRBV12-3/TRBV12-4	many	TRBJ2-3	-	CASSLQGTSTDTQYF	TGTGCCAGCAGCCTACAGGGTACGAGCACAGATACGCAGTATTTT
TRBV3-1	few	TRBJ2-1	-	CASSLTPGGYNEQFF	TGTGCCAGCAGCCTGACCCCTGGAGGATACAATGAGCAGTTCTTC
TRBV5-1	many	TRBJ1-2	TRBD1	CASSLDTGGGDYGYTF	TGCGCCAGCAGCTTGGATACAGGGGGCGGAGACTATGGCTACACCTTC
TRBV28	many	TRBJ2-3	-	CASGPWGRGTDTQYF	TGTGCCAGCGGCCCCTGGGGAAGGGGCACAGATACGCAGTATTTT
TRBV20-1	many	TRBJ2-3	-	CSVLPRALMGGSQYF	TGCAGTGTTCTTCCCCGGGCCCTTATGGGGGGTTCGCAGTATTTT